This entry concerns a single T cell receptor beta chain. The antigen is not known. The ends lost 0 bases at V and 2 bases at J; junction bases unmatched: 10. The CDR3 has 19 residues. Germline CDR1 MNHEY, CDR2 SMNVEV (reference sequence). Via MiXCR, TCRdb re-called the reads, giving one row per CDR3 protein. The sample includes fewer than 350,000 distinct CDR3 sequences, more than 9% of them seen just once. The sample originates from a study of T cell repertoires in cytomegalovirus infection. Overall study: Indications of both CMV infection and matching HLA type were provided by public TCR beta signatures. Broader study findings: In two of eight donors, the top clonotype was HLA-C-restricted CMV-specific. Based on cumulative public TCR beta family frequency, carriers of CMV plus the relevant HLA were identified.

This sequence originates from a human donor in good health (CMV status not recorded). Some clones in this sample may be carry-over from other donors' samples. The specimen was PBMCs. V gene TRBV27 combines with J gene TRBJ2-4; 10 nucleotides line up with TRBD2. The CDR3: CASSLSAGGPPGSKNIQYF. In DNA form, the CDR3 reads TGTGCCAGCAGTTTATCAGCGGGAGGGCCCCCTGGATCCAAAAACATTCAGTACTTC.